The 6 T cell receptor beta chains given below trace back to one sample, sequenced in a study of blood T cell repertoires in COVID-19. Method: immunoSEQ multiplex PCR; TCRdb's copy keeps in-frame clones and lacks some. The sample yields about 75,000 clones, roughly 70% seen once. Material for sequencing was peripheral blood. The receptors stem from a human donor with acute or convalescent COVID-19. The donor label of this sample is uncertain.

The CDR3 nucleotides read TGTGCCAGCAGTTACCCCCTGGGGGGTGGCGGCTACACCTTC. Its translation: CASSYPLGGGGYTF. The gene calls are TRBV6-6 and TRBJ1-2, with D perhaps matching TRBD1 (5 bases). Trimming removed 2 bases at V and 8 bases at J, with 15 bases between. The CDR3 contains 14 residues. Germline CDR1 reads MNHNY; CDR2 reads SVGAGI (reference sequence).

This clone appeared once. The CDR3 DNA sequence: TGTGCCACCAGCAGACAGGGGGCAGATCGTTCACCCCTCCACTTT. This translates into CATSRQGADRSPLHF. This chain connects TRBV15 to TRBJ1-6; 8 bases are a match to TRBD1. Trimming removed 2 bases from V and 9 bases from J; junction bases left unmatched: 6. The CDR3 is made up of 15 amino acids. Looked up from germline, CDR1 is LNHNV and CDR2 is YYDKDF (reference sequence).

The chain is built from TRBV6-1 and TRBJ1-1; D gene unclear. From germline, CDR1 is MNHNS and CDR2 SASEGT. The CDR3 is made up of 13 amino acids. The V and J ends lost 0 bases and 11 bases respectively, with 13 bases between them. CDR3 sequence (DNA): TGTGCCAGCAGTGAAGCGCGATGGGCTGGGGCTTTCTTT. Its protein product is CASSEARWAGAFF.

The chain links TRBV28 to TRBJ1-2; tentatively, D is TRBD1 (5 bases). CDR3 length: 14 amino acids. In germline, CDR1 is MDHEN, CDR2 SYDVKM. Between the trimmed V and J ends, which lost 10 bases and 7 bases, there was a span of 22 bases. The CDR3, as DNA: TGTGCCATCCGCCCCTCTCTCAGGGAAAGTGGCTACACCTTC. Protein product: CAIRPSLRESGYTF.

The rearrangement uses TRBV7-8 and TRBJ1-3; no clear D gene. V was shortened by 5 bases and J by 3 bases, with 17 bases between the two germline ends. Germline V gene data show CDR1 as SGHVS and CDR2 as FQNEAQ. This CDR3 contains 16 residues. The DNA of the CDR3 is TGTGCCAGCAGCGCAGGAGGGAGGAGGTTTGGAAACACCATATATTTT. This gives the protein CASSAGGRRFGNTIYF.

This clone has a handful of counts. The chain recombines TRBV11-2 with TRBJ2-7; D possibly corresponds to TRBD1 (6 bases). CDR1 and CDR2 from the germline V gene are SGHAT and FQNNGV. The V and J ends lost 2 bases and 5 bases respectively, with 7 bases between them. There are 12 residues in the CDR3. The CDR3 spells CASSLTGNEQYF. The CDR3 DNA reads TGTGCCAGCAGCTTAACAGGGAACGAGCAGTACTTC.